The rows below give T cell receptor beta chains drawn from one sample of a study of CD8+ T cells in alopecia areata. Clones were sequenced by immunoSEQ multiplex PCR, and TCRdb holds only the in-frame ones, with some missing. The sample has about 200,000 clones; approximately 60% are singletons. The sample was CD8+ T cells sorted from blood. The receptors derive from a human donor in good health. Each CDR3 is given with its conserved first and last residue. Fields, in order: J gene, V gene, clone size, D gene, CDR3 DNA, CDR3 protein. The D gene is left open where the match is weak. Not all rows give a size; the values are once, few, many and, for expanded clones, a class.

>TRBJ2-7|TRBV2|NA|NA
TGTGCCAGCAGTGTGTATGGAGGTTACGACGAGCAGTACTTC
CASSVYGGYDEQYF
>TRBJ2-3|TRBV7-9|NA|NA
TGTGCCAGCAGCACAGTGGACGGGAGCAGGGATACGCAGTATTTT
CASSTVDGSRDTQYF
>TRBJ2-1|TRBV13|NA|TRBD2
TGTGCCAGCCACACTAGCGGGGGGCGTAGTGAGCAGTTCTTC
CASHTSGGRSEQFF
>TRBJ1-1|TRBV11-2|once|NA
TGTGCCAGCACCTCCCTGGGGGGTGAAGCTTTCTTT
CASTSLGGEAFF
>TRBJ2-5|TRBV29-1|NA|NA
TGCAGCGTTCCCACGGACAGTGACCAAGAGACCCAGTACTTC
CSVPTDSDQETQYF
>TRBJ2-7|TRBV5-1|NA|NA
TGCGCCAGCAGCTTGTCCTCAGGATACGAGCAGTACTTC
CASSLSSGYEQYF
>TRBJ1-1|TRBV11-2|few|NA
TGTGCCAGCAGGTCTCCGGCGGCTGAAGCTTTCTTT
CASRSPAAEAFF
>TRBJ2-1|TRBV7-9|NA|NA
TGTGCCAGCAGCTTAGCGCTGGGGGAGAACAATGAGCAGTTCTTC
CASSLALGENNEQFF
>TRBJ1-5|TRBV5-8|NA|NA
TGTGCCAGCAGCCTCCTTCCCCAGCATTTT
CASSLLPQHF
>TRBJ2-1|TRBV2|once|NA
TGTGCCAGTGATCCGAGCTCCTACAATGAGCAGTTCTTC
CASDPSSYNEQFF
>TRBJ1-1|TRBV29-1|few|NA
TGCAGCGTTGATGGACATTTGAACACTGAAGCTTTCTTT
CSVDGHLNTEAFF
>TRBJ2-7|TRBV4-1|NA|TRBD2
TGCGCCAGCAGCCAAGTAGGAGCGGGGGCCTCCTACGAGCAGTACTTC
CASSQVGAGASYEQYF
>TRBJ2-7|TRBV5-6|many|NA
TGTGCCAGCAGCTTGGACAGCCCCAACGAGCAGTACTTC
CASSLDSPNEQYF
>TRBJ2-1|TRBV7-8|NA|NA
TGTGCCAGCAGCCTCAGGACAAGCTCCTACAATGAGCAGTTCTTC
CASSLRTSSYNEQFF